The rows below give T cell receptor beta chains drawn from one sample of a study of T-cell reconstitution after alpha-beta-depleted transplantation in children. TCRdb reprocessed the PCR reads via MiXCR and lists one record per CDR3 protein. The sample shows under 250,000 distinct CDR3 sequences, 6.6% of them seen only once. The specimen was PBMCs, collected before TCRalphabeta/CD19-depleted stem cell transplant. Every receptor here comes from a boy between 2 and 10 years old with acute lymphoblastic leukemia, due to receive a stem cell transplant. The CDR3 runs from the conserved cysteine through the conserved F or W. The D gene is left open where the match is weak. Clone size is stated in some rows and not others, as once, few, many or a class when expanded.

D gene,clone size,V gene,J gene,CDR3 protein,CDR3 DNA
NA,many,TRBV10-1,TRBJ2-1,CASSETSFNEQFF,TGCGCCAGCAGTGAGACTAGCTTCAATGAGCAGTTCTTC
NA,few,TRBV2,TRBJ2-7,CASGRDAQSYEQYF,TGTGCCAGCGGCCGGGACGCCCAAAGCTACGAGCAGTACTTC
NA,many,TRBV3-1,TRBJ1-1,CASSQEEQVEAFF,TGTGCCAGCAGCCAAGAGGAACAGGTTGAAGCTTTCTTT
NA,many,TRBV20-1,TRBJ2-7,CSARELRPAEQYF,TGCAGTGCTAGAGAACTCAGGCCAGCGGAGCAGTACTTC
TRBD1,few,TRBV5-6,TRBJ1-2,CASSWQGARGYTF,TGTGCCAGCAGCTGGCAGGGGGCTCGAGGCTACACCTTC
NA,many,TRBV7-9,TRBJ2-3,CASSYGTLTDTQYF,TGTGCCAGCAGCTACGGGACCCTCACAGATACGCAGTATTTT
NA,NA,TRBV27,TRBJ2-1,CASSLEGASYNEQFF,TGTGCCAGCAGTTTGGAGGGGGCTTCGTACAATGAGCAGTTCTTC
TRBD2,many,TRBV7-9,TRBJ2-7,CASSPRASGDYEQYF,TGTGCCAGCAGCCCGAGGGCTAGCGGGGACTACGAGCAGTACTTC
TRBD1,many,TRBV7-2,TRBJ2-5,CASSLRTGQTQYF,TGTGCCAGCAGCCTACGGACAGGGCAGACCCAGTACTTC
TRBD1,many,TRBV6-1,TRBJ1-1,CASSRLRGQGPEAFF,TGTGCCAGCAGTCGCTTGCGGGGACAGGGCCCTGAAGCTTTCTTT
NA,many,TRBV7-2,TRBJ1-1,CASSLEVNTEAFF,TGTGCCAGCAGCTTAGAGGTGAACACTGAAGCTTTCTTT
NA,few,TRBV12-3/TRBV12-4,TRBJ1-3,CASSLWGHGDGNTIYF,TGTGCCAGCAGTTTATGGGGACACGGGGACGGAAACACCATATATTTT
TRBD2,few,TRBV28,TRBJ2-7,CASSLSGRIYEQYF,TGTGCCAGCAGTTTAAGCGGGAGAATCTACGAGCAGTACTTC
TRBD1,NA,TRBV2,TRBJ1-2,CTSCLRFSSGQGGYGYTF,TGTACCAGCTGTTTGCGTTTCAGTTCGGGACAGGGGGGCTATGGCTACACCTTC
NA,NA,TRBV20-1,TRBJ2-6,CSAIGSPGANVLTF,TGCAGTGCTATTGGAAGTCCTGGGGCCAACGTCCTGACTTTC
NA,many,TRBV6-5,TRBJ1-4,CASSYVRGGNEKLFF,TGTGCCAGCAGTTACGTGAGGGGCGGGAATGAAAAACTGTTTTTT
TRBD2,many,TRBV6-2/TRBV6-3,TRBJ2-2,CASRRSGSSGGELFF,TGTGCCAGCAGACGTAGCGGGAGCTCCGGCGGGGAGCTGTTTTTT
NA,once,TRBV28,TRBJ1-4,CASSPPQTAEKLFF,TGTGCCAGCAGTCCTCCCCAAACGGCAGAAAAACTGTTTTTT
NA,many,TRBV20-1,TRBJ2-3,CSASMVGITDTQYF,TGCAGTGCTAGTATGGTTGGGATCACAGATACGCAGTATTTT
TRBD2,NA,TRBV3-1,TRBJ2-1,CASSQGTSGRPEQFF,TGTGCCAGCAGCCAGGGGACTAGCGGGAGACCAGAGCAGTTCTTC
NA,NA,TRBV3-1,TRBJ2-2,CAFCLRGGAGTGSAGELFF,TGTGCCTTCTGCTTAAGGGGGGGGGCAGGGACAGGATCGGCCGGGGAGCTGTTTTTT
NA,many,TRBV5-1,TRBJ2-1,CASSLVGAVGSYNEQFF,TGCGCCAGCAGCTTGGTTGGCGCGGTAGGTTCCTACAATGAGCAGTTCTTC
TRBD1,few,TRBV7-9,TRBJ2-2,CASSSRQGHTTGELFF,TGTGCCAGCAGCTCCCGACAGGGCCACACCACCGGGGAGCTGTTTTTT
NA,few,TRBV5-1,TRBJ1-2,CASSLTDPGTYRGNYGYTF,TGCGCCAGCAGCTTGACGGATCCCGGGACGTACCGGGGGAACTATGGCTACACCTTC
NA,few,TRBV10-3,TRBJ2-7,CAAASAQVVHEQYF,TGTGCTGCGGCATCGGCACAGGTCGTCCACGAGCAGTACTTC
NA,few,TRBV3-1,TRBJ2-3,CASSRGSGAPDTQYF,TGTGCCAGCAGTCGTGGGTCGGGAGCTCCAGATACGCAGTATTTT
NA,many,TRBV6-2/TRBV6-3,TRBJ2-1,CASSYEVYNEQFF,TGTGCCAGCAGTTACGAAGTCTACAATGAGCAGTTCTTC
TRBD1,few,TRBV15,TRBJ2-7,CATSIDRRGQFSYEQYF,TGTGCCACCAGCATAGATCGTAGGGGACAGTTTTCCTACGAGCAGTACTTC
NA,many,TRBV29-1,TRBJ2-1,CSVEDNIITGTGHYEQFF,TGCAGCGTTGAAGACAACATCATCACCGGGACGGGGCATTATGAGCAGTTCTTC
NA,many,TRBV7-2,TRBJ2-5,CASSLVTQKETQYF,TGTGCCAGCAGCTTAGTGACTCAGAAAGAGACCCAGTACTTC
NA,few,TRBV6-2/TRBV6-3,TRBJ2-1,CASSDLGGRPYNEQFF,TGTGCCAGCAGTGACCTAGGGGGTCGGCCCTACAATGAGCAGTTCTTC
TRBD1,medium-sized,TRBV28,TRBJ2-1,CASSLTGGEQFF,TGTGCCAGCAGCCTGACAGGGGGCGAGCAGTTCTTC
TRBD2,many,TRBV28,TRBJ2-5,CASSLGLAGVQETQYF,TGTGCCAGCAGCCTAGGCTTAGCGGGAGTCCAAGAGACCCAGTACTTC
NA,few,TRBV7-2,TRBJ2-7,CASDRVPSSYEQYF,TGTGCCAGCGATCGGGTCCCTAGCTCCTACGAGCAGTACTTC
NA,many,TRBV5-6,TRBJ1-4,CASSLEASGSINEKLFF,TGTGCCAGCAGCTTGGAAGCATCGGGATCGATTAATGAAAAACTGTTTTTT
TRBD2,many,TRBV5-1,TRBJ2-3,CASSLDVSGTGNTQYF,TGCGCCAGCAGCTTGGACGTTAGCGGGACCGGGAATACGCAGTATTTT
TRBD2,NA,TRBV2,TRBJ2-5,CASSPGLAGVVQETQYF,TGTGCCAGCAGTCCCGGACTAGCGGGAGTTGTTCAAGAGACCCAGTACTTC
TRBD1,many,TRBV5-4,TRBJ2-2,CASSFRRGTGGRNTGELFF,TGTGCCAGCAGCTTTAGGCGTGGGACAGGGGGCCGAAACACCGGGGAGCTGTTTTTT
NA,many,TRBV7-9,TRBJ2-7,CASSLAPRKYEQYF,TGTGCCAGCAGCTTAGCTCCTCGGAAGTACGAGCAGTACTTC
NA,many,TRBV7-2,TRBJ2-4,CASSLADRNIQYF,TGTGCCAGCAGCTTAGCGGACAGAAACATTCAGTACTTC
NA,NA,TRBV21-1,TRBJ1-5,CASSKPRPDRENQPQHF,TGTGCCAGCAGCAAACCCCGCCCGGACAGGGAAAATCAGCCCCAGCATTTT
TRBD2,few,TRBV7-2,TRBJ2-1,CASTPRGGPLLYNEQFF,TGTGCCAGCACCCCTCGGGGGGGCCCCCTCCTGTACAATGAGCAGTTCTTC
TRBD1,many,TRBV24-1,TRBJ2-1,CATSGTGQNEQFF,TGTGCCACCTCCGGGACAGGGCAGAATGAGCAGTTCTTC
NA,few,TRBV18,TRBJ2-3,CASSPGQADTQYF,TGTGCCAGCTCACCTGGGCAGGCAGATACGCAGTATTTT
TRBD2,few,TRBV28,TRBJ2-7,CASRPEAGIYEQYF,TGTGCCAGCAGACCCGAAGCGGGAATCTACGAGCAGTACTTC
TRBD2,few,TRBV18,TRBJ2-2,CASSPTGTSFTGELFF,TGTGCCAGCTCACCCACCGGGACTAGTTTCACCGGGGAGCTGTTTTTT
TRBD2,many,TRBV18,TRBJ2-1,CASSPTSGQFNNEQFF,TGTGCCAGCTCACCCACTAGCGGCCAATTTAACAATGAGCAGTTCTTC
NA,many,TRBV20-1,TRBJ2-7,CSANSHLWGLSYEQYF,TGCAGTGCTAATTCGCATTTGTGGGGCTTGTCCTACGAGCAGTACTTC
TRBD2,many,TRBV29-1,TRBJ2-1,CSAGLAYEQFF,TGCAGCGCGGGACTAGCCTATGAGCAGTTCTTC
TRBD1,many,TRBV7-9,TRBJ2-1,CASGTGGLWGYNEQFF,TGTGCCAGTGGGACAGGGGGACTTTGGGGCTACAATGAGCAGTTCTTC
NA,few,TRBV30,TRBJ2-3,CAWNSGAVTDTQYF,TGTGCCTGGAACTCGGGGGCCGTCACAGATACGCAGTATTTT